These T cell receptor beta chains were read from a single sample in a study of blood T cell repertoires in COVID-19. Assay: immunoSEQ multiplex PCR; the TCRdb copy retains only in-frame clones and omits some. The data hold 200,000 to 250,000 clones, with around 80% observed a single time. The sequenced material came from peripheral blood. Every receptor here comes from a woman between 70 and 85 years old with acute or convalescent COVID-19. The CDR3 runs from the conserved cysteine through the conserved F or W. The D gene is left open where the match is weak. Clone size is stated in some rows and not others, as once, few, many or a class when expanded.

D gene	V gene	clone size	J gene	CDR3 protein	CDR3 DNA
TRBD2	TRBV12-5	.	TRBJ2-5	CASGLGLAGAKETQYF	TGTGCTAGTGGTTTGGGGCTAGCGGGGGCCAAAGAGACCCAGTACTTC
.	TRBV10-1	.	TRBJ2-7	CASSEASYEQYF	TGCGCCAGCAGTGAGGCTAGCTACGAGCAGTACTTC
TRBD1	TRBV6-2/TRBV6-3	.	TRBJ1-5	CASSGQGQPQHF	TGTGCCAGCAGTGGACAGGGTCAGCCCCAGCATTTT
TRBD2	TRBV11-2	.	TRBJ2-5	CASSLISGGAGETQYF	TGTGCCAGCAGCTTAATTAGCGGGGGGGCCGGGGAGACCCAGTACTTC
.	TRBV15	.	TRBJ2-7	CATSTNFNSYEQYF	TGTGCCACCAGCACCAACTTTAACTCCTACGAGCAGTACTTC
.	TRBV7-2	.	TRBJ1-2	CASSPSGTYYGYTF	TGTGCCAGCAGCCCTAGCGGGACCTATTATGGCTACACCTTC
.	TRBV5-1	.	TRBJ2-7	CASSLQATPSYEQYF	TGCGCCAGCAGCCTTCAGGCTACCCCCTCCTACGAGCAGTACTTC
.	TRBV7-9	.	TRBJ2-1	CASSIFTEKLSQFF	TGTGCCAGCAGCATATTTACAGAGAAACTCTCCCAGTTCTTC
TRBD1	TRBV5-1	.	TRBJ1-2	CASSGDRGGGYGYTF	TGCGCCAGCAGCGGCGACAGGGGTGGGGGCTATGGCTACACCTTC
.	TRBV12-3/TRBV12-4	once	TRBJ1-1	CASSFGRTEAFF	TGTGCCAGCAGTTTCGGTCGTACTGAAGCTTTCTTT
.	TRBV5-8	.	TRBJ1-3	CASGIGQFVGNTIYF	TGTGCCAGCGGTATCGGACAGTTCGTCGGAAACACCATATATTTT
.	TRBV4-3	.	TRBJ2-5	CASSRNRIPTQTQYF	TGCGCCAGCAGCCGGAACAGGATTCCCACCCAGACCCAGTACTTC
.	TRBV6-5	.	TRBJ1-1	CASSTTGITEAFF	TGTGCCAGCAGCACTACAGGGATCACTGAAGCTTTCTTT
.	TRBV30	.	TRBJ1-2	CAWTPSGGGYTF	TGTGCCTGGACCCCCTCGGGAGGTGGCTACACCTTC
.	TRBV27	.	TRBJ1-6	CASSLNPAGLGSPLHF	TGTGCCAGCAGTTTAAACCCTGCGGGCCTGGGGTCACCCCTCCACTTT
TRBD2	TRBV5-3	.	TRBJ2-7	CARSLELAGPGQPFSYEQYF	TGTGCCAGAAGCTTGGAACTAGCGGGCCCGGGTCAGCCTTTCTCCTACGAGCAGTACTTC
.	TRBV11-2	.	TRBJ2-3	CASSLDRRDTQYF	TGTGCCAGCAGCTTAGACAGAAGAGATACGCAGTATTTT
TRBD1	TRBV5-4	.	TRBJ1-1	CASSPWDRTEAFF	TGTGCCAGCAGCCCCTGGGACAGGACTGAAGCTTTCTTT
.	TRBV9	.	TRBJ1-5	CASSDGPTSDQPQHF	TGTGCCAGCAGCGATGGGCCGACATCGGATCAGCCCCAGCATTTT
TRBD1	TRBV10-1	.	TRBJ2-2	CASSESGAGTGVAGELFF	TGCGCCAGCAGTGAGTCAGGGGCCGGGACAGGCGTGGCCGGGGAGCTGTTTTTT
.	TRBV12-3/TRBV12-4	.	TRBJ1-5	CASSTFRDQPQHF	TGTGCCAGCAGCACCTTCAGGGATCAGCCCCAGCATTTT
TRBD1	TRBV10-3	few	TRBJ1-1	CAIRGQGRGNTEAFF	TGTGCCATCAGGGGACAGGGTAGGGGGAACACTGAAGCTTTCTTT
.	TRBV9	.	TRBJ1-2	CASRSLGQGGYTF	TGTGCCAGCAGATCTTTGGGTCAGGGCGGCTACACCTTC
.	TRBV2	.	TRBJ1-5	CATASRGPQHF	TGTGCCACCGCGAGCCGGGGGCCCCAGCATTTT
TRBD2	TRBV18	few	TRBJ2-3	CASSPELAGTDTQYF	TGTGCCAGCTCACCGGAGCTAGCGGGGACAGATACGCAGTATTTT
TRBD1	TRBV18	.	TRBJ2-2	CASSPGDRNTGELFF	TGTGCCAGCTCACCGGGGGACAGGAACACCGGGGAGCTGTTTTTT
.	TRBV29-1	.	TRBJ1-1	CSLLGDKGAFF	TGCAGCCTCCTCGGGGATAAGGGAGCTTTCTTT
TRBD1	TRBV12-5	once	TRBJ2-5	CASGLTGGETQYF	TGTGCTAGTGGTTTGACAGGGGGAGAGACCCAGTACTTC
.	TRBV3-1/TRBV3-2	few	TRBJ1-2	CASSQGGYCGSLPLHYGYTF	TGTGCCAGCAGCCAAGGAGGGTATTGCGGGAGCCTACCGCTACACTATGGCTACACCTTC
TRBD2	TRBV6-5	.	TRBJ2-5	CASSPAGGSQETQYF	TGTGCCAGCAGTCCCGCGGGAGGTTCCCAAGAGACCCAGTACTTC
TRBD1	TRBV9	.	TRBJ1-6	CASSAAPTGNSPLHF	TGTGCCAGCAGCGCCGCCCCGACAGGGAATTCACCCCTCCACTTT
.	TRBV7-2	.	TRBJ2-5	CASSSRLRETQYF	TGTGCCAGCAGCTCCCGACTGAGGGAGACCCAGTACTTC
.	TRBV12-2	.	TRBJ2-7	CASRFPSNRFPTYEQYF	TGTGCAAGTCGCTTCCCTTCGAATAGATTTCCCACCTACGAGCAGTACTTC
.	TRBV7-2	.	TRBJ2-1	CASSLIWENEQFF	TGTGCCAGCAGCTTAATATGGGAGAATGAGCAGTTCTTC
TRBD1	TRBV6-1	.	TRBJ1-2	CASSEFRRGGGGYTF	TGTGCCAGCAGTGAGTTTCGACGAGGGGGCGGAGGCTACACCTTC
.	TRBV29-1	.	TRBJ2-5	CSDSGAGVGETQYF	TGCAGCGATTCAGGGGCGGGGGTAGGCGAGACCCAGTACTTC
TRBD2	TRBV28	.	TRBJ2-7	CASSPASGGSTYEQYF	TGTGCCAGCAGTCCGGCTAGCGGGGGGTCCACCTACGAGCAGTACTTC